The 19 T cell receptor beta chains reported below all come from one sample, sequenced in a study of blood T cells in healthy people across ages. For the second PCR, which ran for 7 to 11 cycles, a sample-barcoded 5' primer and a J-beta primer mix were used. In TCRdb, the 5' RACE reads were re-called with MiXCR into one record per CDR3 protein. The repertoire consists of 1.4 million or so distinct CDR3 sequences, with approximately 43% occurring once and the leading ten covering more than 4%. Sequencing was performed on blood. Source of these receptors: a woman in her late teens or twenties in good health.

J is TRBJ1-1 and V is TRBV6-6; D is uncertain. The CDR3 totals 14 residues. Germline-derived CDR1 and CDR2 are MNHNY and SVGAGI (reference sequence). V was shortened by 0 bases and J by 0 bases, with 5 bases between the two germline ends. CDR3 amino acids: CASSYSKLNTEAFF. The CDR3 nucleotides read TGTGCCAGCAGTTACTCGAAACTGAACACTGAAGCTTTCTTT.

V gene TRBV27 combines with J gene TRBJ2-1, with 9 bases matching TRBD2. This CDR3 contains 16 residues. Losses at the gene ends were 3 bases for V and 8 bases for J; bases not matched to a gene: 11. Germline V gives CDR1 MNHEY, CDR2 SMNVEV (reference sequence). The CDR3 spells CASSLRSGTSFYEQFF. The CDR3 bases are TGTGCCAGCAGTTTGAGATCCGGGACTAGCTTCTATGAGCAGTTCTTC.

As regards this clonotype: An end of the junction does not agree with germline; a read error may underlie this. This rearrangement joins TRBV6-5 to TRBJ1-6; a weak D match, TRBD1 (5 bases). CDR3 length equals 15 residues. Germline CDR1 and CDR2: MNHEY and SVGAGI. The CDR3 nucleotides are TGTGCCAGCAGTCCCGACGGTTGGGGCTCCTCACCCCCCCACTTT. Its protein is CASSPDGWGSSPPHF.

CDR3 protein: CASSQVTGAYEQYF. In nucleotides, the CDR3 is TGCGCCAGCAGCCAAGTGACAGGGGCCTACGAGCAGTACTTC. This chain links TRBV4-3 with TRBJ2-7, with 8 nucleotides matching TRBD1. Per germline, CDR1 LGHNA and CDR2 YSLEER. CDR3 length: 14 residues. The trim removed 1 base at V and 2 bases at J, leaving 1 base unmatched.

The table lists this clonotype with a few counts. The chain has TRBV29-1 and TRBJ2-1, with 8 bases that match TRBD1. Trimming cost V 6 bases and J 4 bases; bases outside gene matches: 11. The germline CDR1 and CDR2 sequences are SQVTM and ANQGSEA. The CDR3 runs to 15 residues. The CDR3, as DNA: TGCAGCGTGGAGACAGGGGAGTATTATTACAATGAGCAGTTCTTC. It yields the protein CSVETGEYYYNEQFF.

This clonotype was observed a few times. This chain uses TRBV11-2 with TRBJ2-7, with 7 bases identical to TRBD1. Germline CDR1 reads SGHAT; CDR2 reads FQNNGV. The junction had 7 bases not matched to a gene; V was cut back by 0 bases and J by 5 bases. CDR3 length equals 15 residues. CDR3 sequence: CASSLDAGGFHEQYF. The CDR3 DNA reads TGTGCCAGCAGCTTAGACGCAGGGGGTTTCCACGAGCAGTACTTC.

This clonotype has more than one count but fewer than ten. J is TRBJ2-3 and V is TRBV20-1, with TRBD2 matching over 13 bases. Germline assignment: CDR1 DFQATT and CDR2 SNEGSKA (reference sequence). The CDR3 extends over 15 amino acids. V shed 6 bases, J shed 5 bases, and the junction held 8 bases outside the gene matches. CDR3 amino acids: CSASDRTSGGDTQYF. The CDR3 DNA reads TGCAGTGCCAGTGACAGGACTAGCGGGGGAGATACGCAGTATTTT.

This clonotype was seen only a few times. The chain has TRBV20-1 and TRBJ2-3, with 13 positions matching TRBD2. The V gene end was trimmed by 1 base and the J gene end by 2 bases; junction bases not matched to a gene: 6. CDR1 and CDR2 (germline): DFQATT, SNEGSKA (reference sequence). CDR3 length: 17 amino acids. The CDR3, as DNA: TGCAGTGCTAGAGGACTAGCGGGAGGCCCCGACACAGATACGCAGTATTTT. It translates to CSARGLAGGPDTDTQYF.

The J gene is TRBJ2-3, the V gene TRBV20-1; TRBD2 agrees at 14 bases. This CDR3 has 15 amino acids. CDR1 is DFQATT, CDR2 SNEGSKA, per germline (reference sequence). V dropped 6 bases and J dropped 7; count of bases not matched to a gene: 9. CDR3 amino acids: CSATPGLAGANTQYF. The DNA of the CDR3 is TGCAGTGCAACTCCGGGACTAGCGGGAGCAAATACGCAGTATTTT.

V and J are TRBV4-1 and TRBJ2-7; 8 nucleotides agree with TRBD1. V shed 4 bases and J 8 bases; nucleotides not matched to a gene: 16. This CDR3 has 16 residues. Germline V lookup: CDR1 MGHRA, CDR2 YSYEKL. This CDR3 is CASSPIGRTGNFKQYF. The CDR3 DNA reads TGCGCCAGCAGCCCGATTGGCCGGACAGGGAATTTTAAGCAGTACTTC.

The chain employs TRBV3-1 and TRBJ2-7; unclear D gene. The CDR3 runs 13 residues. Per germline, CDR1 LGHDT and CDR2 YNNKEL (reference sequence). Deletions cut 3 bases from V and 0 bases from J, with 6 bases between. The CDR3 nucleotides read TGTGCCAGCAGCCAGGCAAACTCCTACGAGCAGTACTTC. This gives the protein CASSQANSYEQYF.

This chain connects TRBV7-9 to TRBJ1-1, with 7 nucleotides matching TRBD1. There are 15 residues in the CDR3. The V gene end was trimmed by 0 bases and the J gene end by 3 bases; junction bases not matched to a gene: 4. Germline V gives CDR1 SEHNR, CDR2 FQNEAQ (reference sequence). This chain's CDR3 is CASSLAGQPDTEAFF. As DNA, the CDR3 is TGTGCCAGCAGCTTAGCGGGACAGCCGGACACTGAAGCTTTCTTT.

This clonotype appeared a few times. The rearrangement uses TRBV4-1 and TRBJ2-1; D may be TRBD1 (6 bases). CDR1 MGHRA and CDR2 YSYEKL come from the germline V gene. CDR3 length equals 16 residues. V dropped 6 bases and J dropped 5 bases, with 20 bases sitting between them. In nucleotides, the CDR3 is TGCGCCAGCAGATTTGGACGAGGGACACGCGACAATGAGCAGTTCTTC. Its protein product is CASRFGRGTRDNEQFF.

The V gene is TRBV20-1, the J gene TRBJ2-1; TRBD2 might be the D (6 bases). Trimming removed 4 bases at V and 5 bases at J, with 15 bases between. Germline V CDR1 and CDR2: DFQATT, SNEGSKA (reference sequence). The CDR3 sequence is 14 residues long. The CDR3 sequence is CSATVGRLDNEQFF. As DNA, the CDR3 is TGCAGTGCTACCGTCGGGAGATTAGACAATGAGCAGTTCTTC.

This clonotype was counted only a few times. The rearrangement uses TRBV21-1 and TRBJ2-5. TRBV21-1 is a pseudogene segment. The CDR3 is 14 amino acids. CDR3 DNA: TGTGCCAGCAGCAAAGACAACTATACAGAGACCCAGTACTTC. Protein: CASSKDNYTETQYF.

The rearrangement uses TRBV12-3 or TRBV12-4 and TRBJ1-1; D not resolved. V was pared by 5 bases and J by 4 bases, with 11 bases between. This CDR3 contains 13 residues. CDR3 sequence (DNA): TGTGCCAGCAGTCCGCTGAGGATCACTGAAGCTTTCTTT. Its protein product is CASSPLRITEAFF.

The CDR3 loop reads CASSQDTGKGNIQYF. Written as DNA, the CDR3 is TGTGCCAGCAGCCAAGATACAGGGAAGGGAAACATTCAGTACTTC. The chain has TRBV3-1 and TRBJ2-4; possible D gene TRBD1, 6 bases. V was pared by 0 bases and J by 6 bases, with 12 bases between. Germline CDR1 LGHDT, CDR2 YNNKEL (reference sequence). This CDR3 region has 15 residues.

The rearrangement uses TRBV12-5 and TRBJ2-5; D is uncertain. Germline values: CDR1 LGHNT, CDR2 FRNRAP. With 1 base removed from V and 5 bases from J, the gap between germline ends came to 11 bases. The CDR3 length is 14 residues. The chain's CDR3 is CASGLGTLGETQYF. The DNA of the CDR3 is TGTGCTAGTGGTTTGGGCACCCTGGGGGAGACCCAGTACTTC.

The chain links TRBV5-1 to TRBJ2-7, with D possibly matching TRBD1 (5 bases). There are 14 residues in the CDR3. V lost 4 bases to trimming and J lost 3 bases, with 14 bases between them. In germline, CDR1 is SGHRS, CDR2 YFSETQ. CDR3: CASSVEWGSYEQYF. The CDR3 DNA follows: TGCGCCAGCAGCGTGGAGTGGGGCAGCTACGAGCAGTACTTC.